This T cell receptor beta chain is drawn from a study of control samples from healthy donors and cancer patients. Using immunoSEQ multiplex PCR, the repertoire was profiled, and TCRdb retains in-frame clones only, with some absent. The sample has over 150,000 clones, about 92% seen once. This clone has only one observation. V shed 7 bases and J shed 5 bases, with 21 bases lying between them. The CDR3 contains 16 residues. Germline assignment: CDR1 LNHDA and CDR2 SQIVND (reference sequence). The sample comprised blood. V usage is TRBV19 and J usage is TRBJ1-5, with D possibly being TRBD1 (5 bases). The TCR comes from a man younger than 45 in good health. This CDR3 reads CASTPTQGALDQPQHF. CDR3 DNA sequence: TGTGCCAGTACACCAACGCAGGGCGCACTTGATCAGCCCCAGCATTTT.